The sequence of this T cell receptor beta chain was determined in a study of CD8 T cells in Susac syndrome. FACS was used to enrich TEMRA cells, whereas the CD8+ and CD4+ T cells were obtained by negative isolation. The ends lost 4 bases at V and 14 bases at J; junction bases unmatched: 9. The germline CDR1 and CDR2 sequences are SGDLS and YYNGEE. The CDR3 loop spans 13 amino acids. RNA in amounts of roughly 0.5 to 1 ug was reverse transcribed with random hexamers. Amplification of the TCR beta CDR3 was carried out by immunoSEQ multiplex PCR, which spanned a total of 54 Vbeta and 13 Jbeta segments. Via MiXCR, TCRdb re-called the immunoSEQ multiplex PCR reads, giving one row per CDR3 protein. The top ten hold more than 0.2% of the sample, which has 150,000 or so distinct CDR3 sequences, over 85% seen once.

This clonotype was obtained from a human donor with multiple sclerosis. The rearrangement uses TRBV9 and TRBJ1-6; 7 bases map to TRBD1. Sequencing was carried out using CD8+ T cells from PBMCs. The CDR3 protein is CASSRGQPTALHF. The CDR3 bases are TGTGCCAGCAGCAGGGGACAGCCCACGGCCCTCCACTTT.